A single sample gave rise to the 27 T cell receptor beta chains below, sequenced in a study of blood T cells in healthy people across ages. The authors ran a second PCR of 7 to 11 cycles using a sample-barcoded 5' primer and a J-beta primer mix. One entry per CDR3 protein, called by TCRdb with MiXCR from the 5' RACE reads. This table has some 710,000 distinct CDR3 sequences, about 24% appearing once. Sample: blood. All receptors derive from a man aged 70-80 years in good health.

This clonotype came up once. V gene TRBV7-2 combines with J gene TRBJ2-2; 12 nucleotides line up with TRBD2. Germline-derived CDR1 and CDR2 are SGHTA and FQGNSA. Trimming removed 5 bases from V and 5 bases from J; junction bases left unmatched: 3. The CDR3 extends over 15 amino acids. The CDR3 bases are TGTGCCAGCAGCCATACTAGCGGGGGGACCGGGGAGCTGTTTTTT. Translated, it gives CASSHTSGGTGELFF.

The chain is built from TRBV11-2 and TRBJ1-1; perhaps TRBD1 as D (5 bases). V lost 0 bases to trimming and J lost 7 bases, with 15 bases between them. Per the germline V gene, CDR1 is SGHAT and CDR2 is FQNNGV. The CDR3 consists of 15 residues. CDR3 amino acids: CASSLEMGVENEAFF. The CDR3 DNA follows: TGTGCCAGCAGCTTAGAAATGGGGGTTGAGAATGAAGCTTTCTTT.

This clonotype was counted between two and nine times. The chain carries TRBV3-1 and TRBJ2-3; D might be TRBD2 (7 bases). From germline, CDR1 is LGHDT and CDR2 YNNKEL (reference sequence). V was pared by 1 base and J by 1 base, with 15 bases between. The CDR3 covers 17 residues. CDR3 sequence reads: CASSQVPGGRRTDTQYF. Here the CDR3 DNA reads TGTGCCAGCAGCCAAGTCCCCGGGGGGCGCCGCACAGATACGCAGTATTTT.

This clonotype has at least ten counts. The rearrangement uses TRBV7-9 and TRBJ2-5; TRBD2 aligns across 11 bases. After removal of 6 bases from V and 3 bases from J, the junction contained 0 bases not matched to a gene. The CDR3 length is 13 residues. Germline V gene sequence: CDR1 SEHNR, CDR2 FQNEAQ (reference sequence). CDR3 DNA: TGTGCCAGCAGACTAGCGGGGGAAGAGACCCAGTACTTC. Translating gives CASRLAGEETQYF.

This clonotype was seen only once. V usage is TRBV5-6 and J usage is TRBJ2-1; no reliable D call. Germline lookup yields CDR1 SGHDT and CDR2 YYEEEE. With 1 base removed from V and 4 bases from J, the gap between germline ends came to 9 bases. CDR3 length: 14 amino acids. This CDR3 reads CASSLFSRYNEQFF. CDR3 coding DNA: TGTGCCAGCAGCTTGTTCTCGAGGTACAATGAGCAGTTCTTC.

V and J are TRBV7-2 and TRBJ2-5; 9 bases align to TRBD1. Germline trimming cut 1 base from V and 7 bases from J; bases unmatched to any gene: 7. The CDR3 contains 15 residues. From germline, CDR1 is SGHTA and CDR2 FQGNSA. Written as DNA, the CDR3 is TGTGCCAGCAGCTTAGTCGGGGCGGGACAGGGGACCCAGTACTTC. This gives the protein CASSLVGAGQGTQYF.

The genes are TRBV6-5 and TRBJ2-2; 7 bases are shared with TRBD1. CDR1 and CDR2 from the germline V gene are MNHEY and SVGAGI. Unmatched junction bases numbered 3, after V lost 6 bases and J lost 5 bases. This CDR3 has 13 amino acids. CDR3 sequence reads: CASRMTGTGELFF. DNA for the CDR3: TGTGCCAGCAGGATGACAGGGACCGGGGAGCTGTTTTTT.

The genes are TRBV5-1 and TRBJ2-5; D may correspond to TRBD1 or TRBD2 (7 bases each). The DNA end is a closer match to TRBJ2-7, so the J assignment may be wrong. This CDR3 has 14 residues. Per germline, CDR1 SGHRS and CDR2 YFSETQ. DNA for the CDR3: TGCGCCAGCAGCAGCGGGACAGAATTTTACGAGCAGTACTTC. Its protein product is CASSSGTEFYEQYF.

In this sample, this clonotype turned up a few times. The chain's CDR3 is CASSSGVSYEQYF. In nucleotides, the CDR3 is TGTGCCAGCAGTTCCGGGGTCTCCTACGAGCAGTACTTC. This rearrangement joins TRBV6-5 to TRBJ2-1; maybe TRBD2 (5 bases). The tail of the sequence fits TRBJ2-7 better, so the J call may be wrong. Germline V gene sequence: CDR1 MNHEY, CDR2 SVGAGI. CDR3 length equals 13 residues.

This clonotype was detected only a few times. The rearrangement joins TRBV29-1 to TRBJ2-3; the match to TRBD2 covers 7 bases. Germline values: CDR1 SQVTM, CDR2 ANQGSEA. There are 14 residues in the CDR3. Trimming at V came to 6 bases and at J to 0 bases, leaving 6 bases not matched to a gene. CDR3 residues: CSVRSGTSTDTQYF. The CDR3 DNA follows: TGCAGCGTGAGAAGCGGGACTAGCACAGATACGCAGTATTTT.

V is TRBV7-9 and J is TRBJ1-1; D may be TRBD1 (5 bases). This CDR3 comprises 13 residues. Trimming stripped 5 bases from V and 6 bases from J, with 13 bases between. In germline, CDR1 is SEHNR, CDR2 FQNEAQ (reference sequence). Here the CDR3 reads CASSVTGFAEAFF. Written as DNA, the CDR3 is TGTGCCAGCAGCGTCACAGGTTTTGCTGAAGCTTTCTTT.

The table lists this clonotype with many counts. The chain has TRBV12-5 and TRBJ2-3; the match to TRBD2 covers 15 bases. CDR1 and CDR2 (germline): LGHNT, FRNRAP. The CDR3 has 16 amino acids. The V segment lost 5 bases and the J segment 4 bases; nucleotides outside the gene matches: 4. In DNA form, the CDR3 reads TGTGCTAGTGGTCCGGGACTAGCGGGAGGCTCAGATACGCAGTATTTT. Encoded protein: CASGPGLAGGSDTQYF.

The chain employs TRBV20-1 and TRBJ1-1; D unresolved. This CDR3 has 16 residues. The germline V gene has CDR1 DFQATT and CDR2 SNEGSKA (reference sequence). V gave up 2 bases and J gave up 5 bases, with 21 bases separating them. The CDR3 nucleotides read TGCAGTGCTAGATGGGTTTTAGCCAGTATTCTTACTGAAGCTTTCTTT. Amino acids: CSARWVLASILTEAFF.

This clonotype has a handful of counts. The chain joins TRBV21-1 to TRBJ2-1. The end of the DNA fits TRBJ2-7 better, so the J call may be wrong. TRBV21-1 is shown as a pseudogene. The CDR3 is 14 amino acids. In DNA form, the CDR3 reads TGTGCCAGCAGCAAGAGGCTGGCTCTCTACGAGCAGTACGTC. Protein: CASSKRLALYEQYV.

In this sample, this clonotype turned up a few times. The chain recombines TRBV20-1 with TRBJ2-7; 9 bases are shared with TRBD1. CDR3 size: 14 residues. Germline loops: CDR1 DFQATT, CDR2 SNEGSKA (reference sequence). V was clipped by 0 bases and J by 5 bases; unmatched bases: 5. The DNA of the CDR3 is TGCAGTGCTAGAGAAGACAGGGGGTATAACGAGCAGTACTTC. Protein: CSAREDRGYNEQYF.

V is TRBV3-1 and J is TRBJ2-2, with D maybe TRBD2 (6 bases). The length of the CDR3 is 17 residues. Germline CDR1 LGHDT, CDR2 YNNKEL (reference sequence). Deletions cut 1 base from V and 0 bases from J, with 12 bases between. The CDR3 DNA sequence: TGTGCCAGCAGCCAAGCCCGGGGACTCCCGAACACCGGGGAGCTGTTTTTT. Encoded protein: CASSQARGLPNTGELFF. The full variable domain, rest sourced from reference TRBV3-1 and TRBJ2-2, is DTAVSQTPKYLVTQMGNDKSIKCEQNLGHDTMYWYKQDSKKFLKIMFSYNNKELIINETVPNRFSPKSPDKAHLNLHINSLELGDSAVYFCASSQARGLPNTGELFFGEGSRLTVL.

A few counts support this clonotype. J is TRBJ1-2 and V is TRBV7-9; the D is unclear. V dropped 7 bases and J dropped 1 base, with 10 bases sitting between them. The CDR3 spans 13 residues. The germline V gene encodes CDR1 SEHNR and CDR2 FQNEAQ (reference sequence). The CDR3 reads CASTPGFNYGYTF. The CDR3 coding sequence is TGTGCCAGCACACCCGGATTTAACTATGGCTACACCTTC.

In this sample, this clonotype turned up a few times. The chain joins TRBV10-2 to TRBJ1-5, with 8 bases identical to TRBD1. CDR3 length: 14 residues. J lost 5 bases, V lost 6 bases, and 6 bases had no gene match. Germline CDR1 WSHSY, CDR2 SAAADI. The CDR3 loop reads CASRHGTGDQPQHF. CDR3 in DNA: TGCGCCAGCAGGCACGGGACAGGCGATCAGCCCCAGCATTTT.

The chain links TRBV5-1 to TRBJ2-4; TRBD2 agrees at 7 bases. Germline loops: CDR1 SGHRS, CDR2 YFSETQ. This CDR3 spans 16 amino acids. Unmatched junction bases numbered 10, after V lost 0 bases and J lost 7 bases. In nucleotides, the CDR3 is TGCGCCAGCAGCTTGGAACAACCCAGGCGGGGGAACATTCAGTACTTC. Translation: CASSLEQPRRGNIQYF.

V usage is TRBV6-1 and J usage is TRBJ2-1, with D unclear. TRBJ2-5 explains the end of the DNA better; the J call may be wrong. Germline assignment: CDR1 MNHNS and CDR2 SASEGT. The length of the CDR3 is 13 residues. The CDR3 region is CASSDGQQETQYF. For the CDR3, the DNA is TGTGCCAGCAGTGATGGGCAGCAAGAGACCCAGTACTTC.

This chain connects TRBV12-3 or TRBV12-4 to TRBJ1-2; D is perhaps TRBD1 (5 bases). Trimming took 7 bases from V and 4 from J, leaving 13 bases between them. The CDR3 is 13 residues long. The CDR3 loop reads CASTPLTGYGYTF. The DNA for the CDR3 is TGTGCCAGCACCCCCTTAACAGGCTATGGCTACACCTTC.

This clonotype was found a few times. The chain links TRBV11-2 to TRBJ2-3, with no clear D. This CDR3 contains 14 residues. Germline lookup yields CDR1 SGHAT and CDR2 FQNNGV. Trimming took 0 bases from V and 2 from J, leaving 6 bases between them. CDR3 amino acids: CASSLDGFTDTQYF. The CDR3 DNA reads as TGTGCCAGCAGCTTAGATGGATTCACAGATACGCAGTATTTT.

This clonotype was counted only a few times. This chain links TRBV4-1 with TRBJ2-7; 8 bases fit TRBD1. Germline values: CDR1 MGHRA, CDR2 YSYEKL. There are 16 residues in the CDR3. With 2 bases clipped from V and 2 bases from J, the junction kept 8 bases outside the gene matches. The DNA of the CDR3 is TGCGCCAGCAGCCAAACAGGGGGGACAGAGACCTACGAGCAGTACTTC. It yields the protein CASSQTGGTETYEQYF.

The gene calls are TRBV28 and TRBJ1-5; D possibly corresponds to TRBD1 (5 bases). V lost 7 bases, J lost 6 bases, and 22 bases lay in between. CDR1 and CDR2 from the germline V gene are MDHEN and SYDVKM. CDR3 length: 16 residues. CDR3 sequence (DNA): TGTGCCAGCACAACTGGGGAGAGGGGCGGGAGTCAGCCCCAGCATTTT. Residues: CASTTGERGGSQPQHF.

V gene TRBV7-2 combines with J gene TRBJ2-3, with TRBD2 identical over 10 bases. V shed 5 bases and J 6 bases; nucleotides not matched to a gene: 5. The CDR3 covers 14 residues. Germline CDR1 is SGHTA and CDR2 is FQGNSA. The CDR3 region is CASSLFSGGDTQYF. CDR3 DNA: TGTGCCAGCAGCCTCTTTAGCGGGGGGGATACGCAGTATTTT.

The CDR3 loop reads CASSSSGTANTEAFF. The CDR3 DNA reads as TGTGCCAGCAGTTCTTCTGGGACGGCGAACACTGAAGCTTTCTTT. The rearrangement uses TRBV28 and TRBJ1-1; D is perhaps TRBD1 (5 bases). The CDR3 spans 15 residues. Germline lookup yields CDR1 MDHEN and CDR2 SYDVKM. V gave up 4 bases and J gave up 1 base, with 13 bases separating them.

This clonotype counts as medium-sized. The chain combines TRBV5-1 with TRBJ1-2; D is unresolved. Trimming removed 4 bases from V and 3 bases from J, with 10 bases in between. This CDR3 comprises 13 residues. The germline V gene has CDR1 SGHRS and CDR2 YFSETQ. The CDR3: CASSLDGDYGYTF. CDR3 DNA: TGCGCCAGCAGCCTAGACGGAGACTATGGCTACACCTTC. Full variable domain (missing parts from reference TRBV5-1 and TRBJ1-2): KAGVTQTPRYLIKTRGQQVTLSCSPISGHRSVSWYQQTPGQGLQFLFEYFSETQRNKGNFPGRFSGRQFSNSRSEMNVSTLELGDSALYLCASSLDGDYGYTFGSGTRLTVV.